This TCR beta chain was sequenced for a study of radiotherapy plus CTLA-4 blockade in lung cancer. Study observations and caveats: Strongest reported response predictors: early blood clone changes and post-radiation interferon-beta. In blood, tumor-derived TCR clones expanded after radiotherapy plus ipilimumab.

Generated by immunoSEQ multiplex PCR, the TCRdb table keeps only in-frame clones and is missing some. The repertoire has 80,000 to 100,000 clones, around 88% of them found once; the top ten carry under 5.5%. A word on this clone: Its antigen is still unknown.

The V gene lost 3 bases and the J gene lost 6 bases, with 9 bases spanning the gap. The CDR3 has 11 residues. In germline, CDR1 is DFQATT, CDR2 SNEGSKA (reference sequence). The TCR originated in a human donor with non-small cell lung cancer that progressed on radiotherapy plus ipilimumab. Sequenced material: peripheral blood, taken from a patient treated with radiotherapy plus ipilimumab. V and J are TRBV20-1 and TRBJ2-7; D tentatively fits TRBD1 or TRBD2 (5 bases each). Here the CDR3 reads CSASGASEQYF. For the CDR3, the DNA is TGCAGTGCTAGCGGGGCGTCCGAGCAGTACTTC.